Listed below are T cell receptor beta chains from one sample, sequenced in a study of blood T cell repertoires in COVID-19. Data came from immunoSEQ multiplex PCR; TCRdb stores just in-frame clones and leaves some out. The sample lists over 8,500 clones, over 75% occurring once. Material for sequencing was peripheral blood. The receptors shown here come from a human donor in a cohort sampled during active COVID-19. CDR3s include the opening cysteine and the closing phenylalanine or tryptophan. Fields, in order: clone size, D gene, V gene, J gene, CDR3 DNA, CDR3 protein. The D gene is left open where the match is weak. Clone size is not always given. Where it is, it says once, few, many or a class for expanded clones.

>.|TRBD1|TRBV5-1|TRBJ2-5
TGCGCCAGCAGTTTGGCGGGGGACAGGGAACAGACCCAGTACTTC
CASSLAGDREQTQYF
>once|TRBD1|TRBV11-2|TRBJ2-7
TGTGCCAGCAGTTTTTCTGGACAGGGGAGGGAGCAGTACTTC
CASSFSGQGREQYF
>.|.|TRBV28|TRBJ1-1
TGTGCCAGCAGTTTAACGGGGATCGACACTGAAGCTTTCTTT
CASSLTGIDTEAFF
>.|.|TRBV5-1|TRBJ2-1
TGCGCCAGCAGCTCGCCAGGGGGGAGCTCCTACAATGAGCAGTTCTTC
CASSSPGGSSYNEQFF
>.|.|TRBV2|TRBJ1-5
TGTGCCAGCAGTGAAAATATGGGGGCTTGGGGCAATCAGCCCCAGCATTTT
CASSENMGAWGNQPQHF
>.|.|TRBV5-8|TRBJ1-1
TGTGCCAGCAGCATGAACAGAGACACTGAAGCTTTCTTT
CASSMNRDTEAFF
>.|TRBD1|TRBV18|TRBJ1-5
TGTGCCAGCTCACCTATCGGGACAGGGGGATATCAGCCCCAGCATTTT
CASSPIGTGGYQPQHF
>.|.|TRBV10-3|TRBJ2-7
TGTGCCATCAGTGACCCGTCGTCCGAGCAGTACTTC
CAISDPSSEQYF
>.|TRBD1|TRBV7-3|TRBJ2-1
TGTGCCAGCAGCTACCAACAGGGGAATGAGCAGTTCTTC
CASSYQQGNEQFF
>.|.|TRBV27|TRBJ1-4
TGTGCCAGCAGCAGAGCCCAGGGGCGGGAAAAACTGTTTTTT
CASSRAQGREKLFF
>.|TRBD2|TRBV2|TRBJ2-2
TGTGCCAGCAGTCAAGCTAGCGGGAGTATGGTCGGGGAGCTGTTTTTT
CASSQASGSMVGELFF
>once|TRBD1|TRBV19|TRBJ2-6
TGTGCCAGCCGTAAAGGGGACAGCTCTGGGGCCAACGTCCTGACTTTC
CASRKGDSSGANVLTF
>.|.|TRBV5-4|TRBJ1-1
TGTGCCAGCAGCTTGGGGTGGCAGGCGAACACTGAAGCTTTCTTT
CASSLGWQANTEAFF
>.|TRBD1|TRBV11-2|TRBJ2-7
TGTGCCAGCAGCCGACAGGGTTACGAGCAGTACTTC
CASSRQGYEQYF
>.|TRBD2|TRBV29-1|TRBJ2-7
TGCAGCGTAGCCGGGACTACGTACGAGCAGTACTTC
CSVAGTTYEQYF
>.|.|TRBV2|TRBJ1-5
TGTGCCAGCAGTGAAAGGGGAGGGGAGAGCAATCAGCCCCAGCATTTT
CASSERGGESNQPQHF
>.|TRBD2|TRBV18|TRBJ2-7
TGTGCCAGCTCACCCCTCGCAGTAAGCGGGGCCTACGAGCAGTACTTC
CASSPLAVSGAYEQYF
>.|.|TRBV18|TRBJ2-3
TGTGCCAGCTCACCACGGGAGCGGAGTGGGTCGGGAGATACGCAGTATTTT
CASSPRERSGSGDTQYF
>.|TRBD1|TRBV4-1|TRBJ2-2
TGCGCCAGCAGCCAATGGGGACAGGGGCACACCGGGGAGCTGTTTTTT
CASSQWGQGHTGELFF
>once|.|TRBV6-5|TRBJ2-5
TGTGCCAGCAGTTACTCGGGGCAAGGGATACAAGAGACCCAGTACTTC
CASSYSGQGIQETQYF
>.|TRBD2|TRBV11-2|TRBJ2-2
TGTGCCAGCAGCTTAGATCGTGGTCTAGCGGTCGGCACCGGGGAGCTGTTTTTT
CASSLDRGLAVGTGELFF
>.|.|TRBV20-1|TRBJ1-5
TGCAGTGCTAGTTCAGGGGAATTTTATAGCAATCAGCCCCAGCATTTT
CSASSGEFYSNQPQHF
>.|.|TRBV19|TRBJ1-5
TGTGCCAGTAGTATCAGGGGTGCGGAGCCCCAGCATTTT
CASSIRGAEPQHF
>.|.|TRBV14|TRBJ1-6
TGTGCCAGCAGTCACAGGGATTCACCCCTCCACTTT
CASSHRDSPLHF
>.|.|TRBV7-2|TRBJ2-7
TGTGCCAGCAGCTTAGGGCCAGCGGGTTCCTCCTACGAGCAGTACTTC
CASSLGPAGSSYEQYF
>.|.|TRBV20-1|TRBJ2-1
TGCAGTGCCGGTGGGCACAATGAGCAGTTCTTC
CSAGGHNEQFF
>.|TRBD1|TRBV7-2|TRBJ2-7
TGTGCCAGCAGCTCATCGGGACAGGGCTACGAGCAGTACTTC
CASSSSGQGYEQYF
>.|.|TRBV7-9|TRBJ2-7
TGTGCCAGCAGCTTAGCCCGCTACGAGCAGTACTTC
CASSLARYEQYF
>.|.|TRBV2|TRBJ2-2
TGTGCCAGCGAGTCTCTCGACACCGGGGAGCTGTTTTTT
CASESLDTGELFF
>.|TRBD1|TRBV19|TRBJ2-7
TGTGCCAGTAAAGGACAGGGATCCTCCTACGAGCAGTACTTC
CASKGQGSSYEQYF
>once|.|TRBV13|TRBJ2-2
TGTGCCAGCAGCTTCGGGACTCCCCCCCGCGGGGAGCTGTTTTTT
CASSFGTPPRGELFF
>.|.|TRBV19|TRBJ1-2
TGTGCCAGCGGCGGGGCAAAGGCAGGCTACACCTTC
CASGGAKAGYTF
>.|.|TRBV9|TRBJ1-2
TGTGCCAGCAGCGCCCATGAGGGCTACACCTTC
CASSAHEGYTF
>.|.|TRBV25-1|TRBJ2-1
TGTGCCAGCAGTGAATGGGCCCGGGGGTTGGACGGTGAGCAGTTCTTC
CASSEWARGLDGEQFF
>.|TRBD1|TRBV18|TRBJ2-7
TGTGCCAGCTCACTTGGACAGGGGGCTTTCAACGAGCAGTACTTC
CASSLGQGAFNEQYF
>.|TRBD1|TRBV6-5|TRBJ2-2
TGTGCCAGCAGTTCCGGAGGGACAGGGGGCGGGGAGCTGTTTTTT
CASSSGGTGGGELFF
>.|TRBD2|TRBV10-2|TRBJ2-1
TGCGCCAGCAGTCCCGGGACTAGCGGAGCCAATGAGCAGTTCTTC
CASSPGTSGANEQFF
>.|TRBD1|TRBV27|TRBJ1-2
TGTGCCAGCAGTATGACAGGGACCAACTATGGCTACACCTTC
CASSMTGTNYGYTF
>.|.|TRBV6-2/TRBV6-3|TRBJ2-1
TGTGCCAGCAGTTCAGCGGCACAGAATGAGCAGTTCTTC
CASSSAAQNEQFF
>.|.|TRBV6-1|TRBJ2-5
TGTGCCAGCAGTGAATTACGGGGGGCTTCGAAGGAGACCCAGTACTTC
CASSELRGASKETQYF
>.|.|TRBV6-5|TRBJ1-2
TGTGCCAGCAGTTACGGCGGCGGGATGGGTGGCTACACCTTC
CASSYGGGMGGYTF
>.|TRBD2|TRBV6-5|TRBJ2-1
TGTGCCAGTAGACGATTAGCGGGAGGGCGCGAAGAGCAGTTCTTC
CASRRLAGGREEQFF
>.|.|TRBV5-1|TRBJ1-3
TGCGCCAGCAGCTTGGCGGGGGTGGCGTCTGGAAACACCATATATTTT
CASSLAGVASGNTIYF
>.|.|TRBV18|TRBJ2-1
TGTGCCAGCTCACGAATTAAGGGGGACAATGAGCAGTTCTTC
CASSRIKGDNEQFF
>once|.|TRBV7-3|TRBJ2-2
TGTGCCAGCAGCTTACCTCGTCCATTGTGGGCAACTACTCTGCGGGTCGACGGGGAGCTGTTTTTT
CASSLPRPLWATTLRVDGELFF
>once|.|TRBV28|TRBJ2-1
TGTGCCAGCAGTCTACCGGGAGCTAGTGCCTACAATGAGCAGTTCTTC
CASSLPGASAYNEQFF